This T cell receptor beta chain was identified during a study of blood T cell repertoires in COVID-19. Study as a whole: Spain, Italy and the United States supplied samples that represented acute and convalescent COVID-19. The cDNA or gDNA used as material had been derived from T cells, B-cell-depleted T cells, or PBMCs.

In the study's own analysis: For nucleated cells, counts were estimated from reference gene primer amplification. TCRdb's copy holds only in-frame clones and misses some; the assay was immunoSEQ multiplex PCR. D and trimming come from the DNA, and the V and J calls and clone size come from that table. The sample lists tens of thousands of clones; approximately 88% were seen once. This clone was picked up a small number of times. The sequence came from a man older than 75 with active or convalescent COVID-19. The sequencing sample was made of peripheral blood.

The CDR3 DNA reads as TGTGCCTCGAGGTACCGCCGCGAGGGAGGCGAGCAGTACTTC. It codes for CASRYRREGGEQYF. The chain combines TRBV10-3 with TRBJ2-7, with TRBD2 as a possible D gene (6 bases). V was trimmed by 11 bases and J by 6 bases, leaving 23 bases between them. Germline assignment: CDR1 ENHRY and CDR2 SYGVKD. This CDR3 contains 14 residues.